This T cell receptor beta chain was identified in a study of cytomegalovirus exposure and HLA in healthy donors. This clone was detected a few times. What it binds is unknown. Study results and limitations: In a later analysis, HLA-C alleles had the fewest associated TCRs, DRB1 alleles the most.

In germline, CDR1 is GTSNPN, CDR2 SVGIG (reference sequence). The trim removed 8 bases at V and 7 bases at J, leaving 9 bases unmatched. CDR3 length: 12 amino acids. PCR was performed using 60 Vbeta and 13 Jbeta primers. The method was immunoSEQ multiplex PCR; TCRdb's version includes in-frame clones alone and lacks a portion of them. The table lists 150,000 to 250,000 clones, roughly four fifths of them singletons. V and J are TRBV30 and TRBJ1-2; 8 bases match TRBD1. The specimen sequenced was PBMCs. This TCR was sampled from a man younger than 40 in good health and CMV-seronegative. This CDR3 reads CAGQTGEAGYTF. As DNA, the CDR3 is TGTGCCGGACAGACAGGGGAGGCTGGCTACACCTTC.